Listed below are T cell receptor beta chains from one sample, sequenced in a study of cytomegalovirus exposure and HLA in healthy donors. TCRdb's table, derived via immunoSEQ multiplex PCR, lists solely in-frame clones and lacks some. The data hold roughly 200,000 clones, with over 80% observed a single time. Sequenced sample: PBMCs. These receptors were obtained from a man aged 25 to 40 in good health and CMV-seronegative. Both conserved end residues are part of each CDR3. The D gene is left open where the match is weak. Some rows mark clone size as missing; the rest say once, few, many or name a class of expanded clone.

D gene | clone size | J gene | V gene | CDR3 protein | CDR3 DNA
TRBD1 | - | TRBJ1-2 | TRBV4-1 | CASSQPGTGGKGDGYTF | TGCGCCAGCAGCCAGCCTGGGACAGGGGGCAAGGGGGATGGGTACACCTTC
- | - | TRBJ1-2 | TRBV5-1 | CASSLLGDIGGYGYTF | TGCGCCAGCAGCTTGCTGGGAGACATAGGGGGCTATGGCTACACCTTC
- | once | TRBJ1-3 | TRBV7-4 | CASSLRGGGSSGNTIYF | TGTGCCAGCAGCTTACGGGGTGGGGGCAGCTCTGGAAACACCATATATTTT
TRBD1 | - | TRBJ2-4 | TRBV7-2 | CASSSLGIRTGKNSQYF | TGTGCCAGCAGCTCACTAGGAATCCGGACAGGAAAAAACAGTCAGTACTTC
- | - | TRBJ2-2 | TRBV30 | CAWSVRGTGELFF | TGTGCCTGGAGTGTACGGGGCACCGGGGAGCTGTTTTTT
TRBD2 | - | TRBJ2-5 | TRBV4-2 | CASSLNTPTSGDRETQYF | TGTGCCAGCAGCCTAAACACCCCGACTAGCGGGGATCGGGAGACCCAGTACTTC
TRBD2 | - | TRBJ2-2 | TRBV28 | CASSFGLENTGELFF | TGTGCCAGCAGTTTCGGACTAGAGAACACCGGGGAGCTGTTTTTT
- | - | TRBJ2-7 | TRBV5-1 | CASSLTGYEQYF | TGCGCCAGCAGTCTCACAGGTTACGAGCAGTACTTC
TRBD1 | - | TRBJ2-1 | TRBV6-1 | CASSAGQDNEQFF | TGTGCCAGCAGTGCGGGACAGGACAATGAGCAGTTCTTC
- | - | TRBJ2-7 | TRBV5-4 | CASSSTQGGEQYF | TGTGCCAGCAGCTCAACACAGGGAGGGGAGCAGTACTTC
TRBD1 | - | TRBJ2-3 | TRBV15 | CATSRATGGITDTQYF | TGTGCCACCAGCAGAGCCACAGGGGGGATCACAGATACGCAGTATTTT
- | once | TRBJ2-2 | TRBV28 | CASRPRGVSFTGELFF | TGTGCCAGCAGGCCACGGGGTGTGTCCTTCACCGGGGAGCTGTTTTTT
TRBD2 | - | TRBJ2-1 | TRBV7-9 | CASSHTSGRAGNEQFF | TGTGCCAGCAGCCATACTAGCGGGAGGGCCGGTAATGAGCAGTTCTTC
TRBD2 | - | TRBJ2-1 | TRBV7-8 | CASSLGRTSGASGEQFF | TGTGCCAGCAGCTTAGGAAGAACTAGCGGGGCTTCTGGTGAGCAGTTCTTC
- | - | TRBJ2-7 | TRBV30 | CAWGTQSYEQYF | TGTGCCTGGGGTACCCAGTCCTACGAGCAGTACTTC
TRBD1 | - | TRBJ1-6 | TRBV13 | CASSLAQGNSPLHF | TGTGCCAGCAGCTTAGCACAGGGGAATTCACCCCTCCACTTT
TRBD1 | - | TRBJ2-5 | TRBV28 | CASSSSGTGYQETQYF | TGTGCCAGCAGTTCCTCCGGGACAGGGTACCAAGAGACCCAGTACTTC
TRBD2 | once | TRBJ2-7 | TRBV7-2 | CASSQGLAGGSSYEQYF | TGTGCCAGCAGCCAGGGACTAGCGGGGGGAAGCTCCTACGAGCAGTACTTC
TRBD2 | - | TRBJ2-1 | TRBV4-1 | CASSRNSGRGNNEQFF | TGCGCCAGCAGCAGAAATAGCGGGAGGGGGAACAATGAGCAGTTCTTC
TRBD1 | - | TRBJ2-1 | TRBV28 | CASRIPGQAYNEQFF | TGTGCCAGCAGGATACCGGGACAGGCCTACAATGAGCAGTTCTTC
- | - | TRBJ2-5 | TRBV6-1 | CASSEGGQETQYF | TGTGCCAGCAGTGAAGGAGGGCAAGAGACCCAGTACTTC
TRBD1 | - | TRBJ2-7 | TRBV28 | CASSLSLDRGTEQYF | TGTGCCAGCAGTTTATCCCTGGACAGGGGGACCGAGCAGTACTTC
- | - | TRBJ2-7 | TRBV27 | CASSLKRPGMTYEQYF | TGTGCCAGCAGTTTGAAAAGGCCGGGAATGACCTACGAGCAGTACTTC
- | - | TRBJ2-5 | TRBV2 | CASIAGFQETQYF | TGTGCCAGCATCGCCGGGTTCCAAGAGACCCAGTACTTC
TRBD2 | once | TRBJ2-5 | TRBV11-2 | CASRSGGVLLGETQYF | TGTGCCAGCAGGTCTGGGGGGGTTCTCCTGGGGGAGACCCAGTACTTC
- | once | TRBJ2-7 | TRBV19 | CASSISTMRSSYEQYF | TGTGCCAGTAGTATAAGTACTATGCGTTCATCCTACGAGCAGTACTTC
TRBD1 | - | TRBJ2-7 | TRBV28 | CASSFPTGGRNEQYF | TGTGCCAGCAGTTTCCCGACAGGGGGCAGGAACGAGCAGTACTTC
TRBD2 | - | TRBJ2-3 | TRBV6-5 | CASSYSGLARDTQYF | TGTGCCAGCAGTTACAGCGGACTAGCAAGAGATACGCAGTATTTT
TRBD1 | - | TRBJ2-7 | TRBV5-8 | CASSWLRDRGDEQYF | TGTGCCAGCAGCTGGCTCCGGGACAGGGGCGACGAGCAGTACTTC
- | - | TRBJ1-5 | TRBV6-5 | CASSYSLHNNQPQHF | TGTGCCAGCAGTTACTCGTTGCACAACAATCAGCCCCAGCATTTT
- | - | TRBJ2-5 | TRBV5-1 | CASSSRGRETQYF | TGCGCCAGCAGTTCCCGGGGAAGGGAGACCCAGTACTTC
TRBD2 | - | TRBJ2-1 | TRBV5-1 | CVSSQGGLAAYNEQFF | TGCGTCAGCAGCCAGGGGGGACTAGCGGCCTACAATGAGCAGTTCTTC
- | - | TRBJ1-5 | TRBV5-1 | CASSFSGDGQPQHF | TGCGCCAGCAGCTTTTCAGGGGACGGGCAGCCCCAGCATTTT
TRBD1 | - | TRBJ2-7 | TRBV6-1 | CASTGDSFYEQYF | TGTGCCAGCACCGGGGACAGTTTCTACGAGCAGTACTTC
TRBD1 | - | TRBJ2-5 | TRBV28 | CASSVQGAQETQYF | TGTGCCAGCAGTGTTCAGGGGGCTCAAGAGACCCAGTACTTC
- | - | TRBJ2-3 | TRBV2 | CASSASDTQYF | TGTGCCAGCAGTGCATCCGATACGCAGTATTTT
- | - | TRBJ2-3 | TRBV6-5 | CASRTAGTDTQYF | TGTGCCAGCAGAACCGCGGGCACAGATACGCAGTATTTT
- | - | TRBJ1-6 | TRBV19 | CASATRQIYNSPLHF | TGTGCCAGTGCGACAAGACAGATTTATAATTCACCCCTCCACTTT
TRBD1 | - | TRBJ2-3 | TRBV5-1 | CASSWGQGAGTDTQYF | TGCGCCAGCAGCTGGGGACAGGGGGCAGGGACAGATACGCAGTATTTT
TRBD1 | - | TRBJ2-7 | TRBV28 | CASSRAGTGKLGEQYF | TGTGCCAGCAGTCGAGCCGGGACAGGGAAGCTTGGGGAGCAGTACTTC